These 25 T cell receptor beta chains originate from one sample sequenced in a study of CXCR3-negative and CXCR3-positive naive CD8 T cells. Through 5' RACE with UMI labels, the TRB cDNA libraries were prepared. TCRdb re-called the 5' RACE reads and gives one entry per CDR3 protein, without DNA. This table holds about 130,000 distinct CDR3 sequences. The sequenced sample was naive CXCR3- CD8+ T cells from blood. The subset was: CD45RO-CCR7+CD27+CD95- naive CD8+ T cells lacking CXCR3 (TNR3-). These receptors were taken from a human donor in good health. Some clones in this sample may be carry-over from other donors' samples.

This chain joins TRBV7-9 and TRBJ2-7; with no DNA, the TCRdb D assignment of TRBD2 cannot be verified. There are 14 residues in the CDR3. The germline V gene has CDR1 SEHNR and CDR2 FQNEAQ (reference sequence). CDR3 residues: CASSYGTASHEQYF.

The chain joins TRBV20-1 to TRBJ2-7. Germline CDR1 reads DFQATT; CDR2 reads SNEGSKA (reference sequence). The CDR3 sequence is 12 residues long. The CDR3 sequence: CSAREQLSEQYF.

This chain connects TRBV7-6 to TRBJ2-2; the TCRdb call, TRBD1, lacks DNA for checking. Germline assignment: CDR1 SGHVS and CDR2 FNYEAQ. The CDR3 contains 13 residues. The CDR3 reads CASSPRRGGELFF.

V is TRBV7-2 and J is TRBJ2-7. The germline gives CDR1 SGHTA, CDR2 FQGNSA. The CDR3 length is 14 residues. CDR3 residues: CASSLGPTNYEQYF.

The J gene is TRBJ2-1, the V gene TRBV28. The CDR3 is made up of 15 amino acids. CDR1 is MDHEN, CDR2 SYDVKM, per germline. The CDR3 spells CASRNDGSSYNEQFF.

The chain uses TRBV29-1 and TRBJ2-7. The CDR3 is made up of 12 amino acids. CDR1 is SQVTM and CDR2 is ANQGSEA in the germline V gene. Here the CDR3 reads CSVEEGYNEQYF.

This rearrangement joins TRBV7-8 to TRBJ2-3; without DNA, the TCRdb call of TRBD1 cannot be checked. Germline V lookup: CDR1 SGHVS, CDR2 FQNEAQ. This CDR3 region has 14 residues. The CDR3 is CASSSTRKSDTQYF.

CDR3 amino acids: CSARADTDYEQYF. The chain recombines TRBV20-1 with TRBJ2-7. Germline values: CDR1 DFQATT, CDR2 SNEGSKA (reference sequence). The CDR3 length is 13 residues.

The chain links TRBV29-1 to TRBJ2-7. The germline V gene encodes CDR1 SQVTM and CDR2 ANQGSEA. The CDR3 sequence is 13 residues long. This chain's CDR3 is CSVEVDSSYEQYF.

V and J are TRBV6-6 and TRBJ1-2. The CDR3 runs to 13 residues. Germline V gene data show CDR1 as MNHNY and CDR2 as SVGAGI (reference sequence). CDR3 residues: CASWGGASSGYTF.

The rearrangement links TRBV20-1 to TRBJ2-3. Germline lookup yields CDR1 DFQATT and CDR2 SNEGSKA (reference sequence). The CDR3 runs 17 residues. CDR3 in amino acids: CSARDQVGDQGTDTQYF.

The V call is TRBV4-3, the J call TRBJ2-2. The CDR3 is made up of 13 amino acids. Germline CDR1 LGHNA, CDR2 YSLEER. This CDR3 reads CASSQDRVGELFF.

The rearrangement uses TRBV28 and TRBJ2-7; TCRdb's D call, TRBD1, is unchecked because there is no DNA. This CDR3 is built from 16 residues. The germline gives CDR1 MDHEN, CDR2 SYDVKM. The CDR3 spells CASSLSYAVTGVEQYF.

The V call is TRBV20-1, the J call TRBJ2-7; the D call from TCRdb, TRBD1, cannot be confirmed without DNA. The CDR3 consists of 15 residues. Per germline, CDR1 DFQATT and CDR2 SNEGSKA (reference sequence). Here the CDR3 reads CSASQGAGQTYEQYF.

This chain joins TRBV6-5 and TRBJ2-5; TCRdb indicates TRBD2, and absent DNA this call remains unverified. Germline V gives CDR1 MNHEY, CDR2 SVGAGI. The CDR3 is made up of 18 amino acids. The CDR3 is CASSPPGLAGGAQETQYF.

The chain carries TRBV20-1 and TRBJ2-1. The CDR3 runs to 12 residues. Per the germline V gene, CDR1 is DFQATT and CDR2 is SNEGSKA (reference sequence). CDR3 sequence reads: CRAESSYNEQFF.

The chain couples TRBV19 to TRBJ1-1; TCRdb picks TRBD1, but there is no DNA to check that call. Germline lookup yields CDR1 LNHDA and CDR2 SQIVND (reference sequence). This CDR3 region has 15 residues. The CDR3 spells CASIVQGRANTEAFF.

V usage is TRBV5-1 and J usage is TRBJ2-1; the TCRdb D gene call, TRBD2, has no DNA to confirm it. The CDR3 totals 16 residues. The germline V gene encodes CDR1 SGHRS and CDR2 YFSETQ. The CDR3 sequence is CASSLRPDGSYNEQFF.

Here the CDR3 reads CSVAGGRMVENTGELFF. The genes are TRBV29-1 and TRBJ2-2; TCRdb picks TRBD1, but there is no DNA to check that call. The CDR3 totals 17 residues. Germline CDR1 and CDR2: SQVTM and ANQGSEA.

The CDR3 loop reads CASSRIGPETQYF. The gene calls are TRBV7-2 and TRBJ2-5. This CDR3 is built from 13 residues. CDR1 and CDR2 from the germline V gene are SGHTA and FQGNSA.

The V and J genes are TRBV14 and TRBJ2-1. The CDR3 extends over 16 amino acids. CDR1 is SGHDN, CDR2 FVKESK, per germline. The CDR3 loop reads CASSQHQEASYNEQFF.

This chain uses TRBV12-3 or TRBV12-4 with TRBJ2-7; TCRdb gives TRBD1 as the D gene, but with no DNA this cannot be confirmed. The CDR3 extends over 15 amino acids. The CDR3 spells CASSFHRADSYEQYF.

The rearrangement uses TRBV6-6 and TRBJ2-5; TCRdb selects TRBD2, and the lack of DNA leaves this call unchecked. The length of the CDR3 is 18 residues. CDR1 is MNHNY and CDR2 is SVGAGI in the germline V gene (reference sequence). The CDR3 sequence is CASSYSALAGGPLETQYF.

This rearrangement joins TRBV7-9 to TRBJ1-1; TCRdb's D call of TRBD1 is untestable without DNA. Germline V gene lookup returns CDR1 SEHNR and CDR2 FQNEAQ (reference sequence). The CDR3 is 14 residues long. The CDR3 region is CASSPGGLGTEAFF.

This rearrangement joins TRBV7-9 to TRBJ2-1. Germline V gene sequence: CDR1 SEHNR, CDR2 FQNEAQ (reference sequence). The CDR3 totals 12 residues. The CDR3: CASSLEYPEQFF. Based on the CDR3 plus reference TRBV7-9 and TRBJ2-1, the full variable domain is DTGVSQNPRHKITKRGQNVTFRCDPISEHNRLYWYRQTLGQGPEFLTYFQNEAQLEKSRLLSDRFSAERPKGSFSTLEIQRTEQGDSAMYLCASSLEYPEQFFGPGTRLTVL.